The entry that follows covers one T cell receptor beta chain sequence. From germline, CDR1 is MNHEY and CDR2 SMNVEV (reference sequence). V was trimmed by 6 bases and J by 2 bases, leaving 11 bases between them. The CDR3 covers 13 residues. This record belongs to a study of identical twins. Via MiXCR, TCRdb re-called the 5' RACE reads, giving one row per CDR3 protein. The repertoire has 550,000 to 700,000 distinct CDR3 sequences, about 20% of them found once; the top ten carry roughly 4%. The same sample was also used in a study of T cells expressing NK-cell markers.

Material for sequencing was PBMCs. The receptor was derived from a young woman in good health. J is TRBJ2-7 and V is TRBV27; tentatively, D is TRBD2 (6 bases). This CDR3 reads CASREGLAYEQYF. Here the CDR3 DNA reads TGTGCCAGCAGGGAGGGTCTCGCCTACGAGCAGTACTTC.